Given below is one T cell receptor (beta chain) in context. Its antigen is unidentified. Healthy bone marrow donors made up the cohort. The data are from a study of cytomegalovirus exposure and HLA in healthy donors. Study background: Genotyping showed roughly 77% of 398 donors falling in the Caucasian-associated ancestry cluster.

PCR employed 60 Vbeta and 13 Jbeta primers. Per the original methods: The count from a later analysis was 79 million or so unique TCR beta chains, some 12 million of them shared. Only in-frame clones appear in the TCRdb table, and some are missing; sequencing was by immunoSEQ multiplex PCR. V, J and clone size derive from that table, while D and trimming were established from the DNA sequence. The data hold 150,000 to 200,000 clones, with around 67% observed a single time. The length of the CDR3 is 15 residues. Looked up from germline, CDR1 is SGDLS and CDR2 is YYNGEE. Trimming cost V 4 bases and J 7 bases; bases outside gene matches: 10. General observations from the study: DRB1 had the most TCR associations and HLA-C the fewest, a later analysis found, with rates varying by HLA locus.

The chain links TRBV9 to TRBJ1-3, with TRBD1 matching 8 bases. The sample comprised PBMCs. The receptor comes from a young woman in good health and CMV-seropositive. The CDR3 is CASSPAGQGQNTIYF. The CDR3 nucleotides read TGTGCCAGCAGCCCAGCCGGACAGGGCCAGAACACCATATATTTT.